The T cell receptor (beta chain) under discussion was sequenced for a study of control samples from healthy donors and cancer patients. Sequenced by immunoSEQ multiplex PCR; TCRdb stores in-frame clones only, minus some. The sample lists 100,000 to 150,000 clones, 80% to 95% seen once, with 2% to 3% in the top ten. Looked up from germline, CDR1 is DFQATT and CDR2 is SNEGSKA (reference sequence). This CDR3 spans 17 amino acids. V was pared by 3 bases and J by 1 base, with 20 bases between. The sequence was obtained from a man aged 35-49 years in good health. The chain joins TRBV20-1 to TRBJ2-3, with D possibly being TRBD2 (6 bases). Sequenced input: blood. The CDR3 DNA reads as TGCAGTGCTAGTCCCCCGGCCCCGGGGGTTGGCACAGATACGCAGTATTTT. As protein: CSASPPAPGVGTDTQYF.